Each of the 16 T cell receptor beta chains below was sequenced from the same sample in a study of CD8 T cells in Susac syndrome. A quantity of about 0.5 to 1 ug RNA underwent reverse transcription using random hexamers. Via MiXCR, TCRdb re-called the immunoSEQ multiplex PCR reads, giving one row per CDR3 protein. The sample includes about 180,000 distinct CDR3 sequences, approximately 94% seen only once; the top ten take 0.1% to 0.12%. Sequenced sample: CD4+ T cells from PBMCs. The origin of the receptors is a human donor with Susac syndrome.

This sequence joins TRBV2 and TRBJ2-1; tentative D call: TRBD2 (5 bases). There are 15 residues in the CDR3. CDR1 is SNHLY and CDR2 is FYNNEI in the germline V gene. V was clipped by 7 bases and J by 5 bases, with 18 bases between them. The CDR3 protein is CASKRHPGKDNEQFF. The DNA of the CDR3 is TGTGCCAGCAAGCGCCATCCGGGAAAGGACAATGAGCAGTTCTTC.

J is TRBJ1-2 and V is TRBV5-1, with D hard to call. The germline V gene has CDR1 SGHRS and CDR2 YFSETQ. The V end was cut by 7 bases, the J end by 2 bases, with 15 bases between. This CDR3 region has 14 residues. The DNA of the CDR3 is TGCGCCAGCCGACCCGGACGGGAGAACTATGGCTACACCTTC. Its translation is CASRPGRENYGYTF. Full variable domain (rest looked up from reference TRBV5-1 and TRBJ1-2): KAGVTQTPRYLIKTRGQQVTLSCSPISGHRSVSWYQQTPGQGLQFLFEYFSETQRNKGNFPGRFSGRQFSNSRSEMNVSTLELGDSALYLCASRPGRENYGYTFGSGTRLTVV.

The chain carries TRBV2 and TRBJ1-2; D ambiguous. Deletions cut 5 bases from V and 7 bases from J, with 11 bases between. The CDR3 contains 12 residues. Per the germline V gene, CDR1 is SNHLY and CDR2 is FYNNEI. This chain's CDR3 is CASSKLGSGYTF. The CDR3 DNA reads as TGTGCCAGCAGTAAATTAGGATCTGGCTACACCTTC.

This chain links TRBV3-1 with TRBJ2-7; maybe TRBD1 (6 bases). The ends were cut back, 0 bases at V and 3 bases at J, with 12 bases in the middle. The CDR3 extends over 15 amino acids. Germline assignment: CDR1 LGHDT and CDR2 YNNKEL (reference sequence). The CDR3 DNA sequence: TGTGCCAGCAGCCAAGAGCAGGGCAGGGGCTACGAGCAGTACTTC. It translates to CASSQEQGRGYEQYF.

J is TRBJ1-6 and V is TRBV2, with 7 bases matching TRBD1. J was trimmed by 10 bases and V by 4 bases; bases with no gene match: 7. The CDR3 extends over 14 amino acids. Germline V gene sequence: CDR1 SNHLY, CDR2 FYNNEI. In DNA, the CDR3 is TGTGCCAGCAGTGTACAGGGGAGCGGATCACCCCTCCACTTT. This gives the protein CASSVQGSGSPLHF.

The chain recombines TRBV20-1 with TRBJ2-5; a weak D match, TRBD1 (6 bases). Germline assignment: CDR1 DFQATT and CDR2 SNEGSKA (reference sequence). Trimming left V 5 bases short and J 5 bases short, with 15 bases between. The CDR3 extends over 13 amino acids. The CDR3 spells CSAVQGTAETQYF. CDR3 bases: TGCAGTGCTGTCCAGGGGACGGCGGAGACCCAGTACTTC.

The chain recombines TRBV10-3 with TRBJ2-4; possible D gene TRBD2, 5 bases. V lost 6 bases to trimming and J lost 13 bases, with 13 bases between them. The germline V gene has CDR1 ENHRY and CDR2 SYGVKD. The CDR3 length is 11 residues. CDR3 bases: TGTGCCATCAGGCGGGTGGCCTCGCAGTACTTC. It encodes CAIRRVASQYF.

V usage is TRBV20-1 and J usage is TRBJ1-6; unclear D gene. V was cut by 5 bases and J by 0 bases, with 14 bases left in between. The germline V gene encodes CDR1 DFQATT and CDR2 SNEGSKA (reference sequence). The CDR3 covers 16 residues. The CDR3 region is CSAGSGASSYNSPLHF. The CDR3, as DNA: TGCAGTGCTGGGTCCGGAGCCAGCTCCTATAATTCACCCCTCCACTTT.

The chain links TRBV20-1 to TRBJ1-5; D is uncertain. The V gene lost 6 bases and the J gene lost 7 bases, with 16 bases spanning the gap. Germline lookup yields CDR1 DFQATT and CDR2 SNEGSKA (reference sequence). The CDR3 length is 13 residues. CDR3 in amino acids: CSAAPEDRQPQHF. The CDR3 DNA is TGCAGTGCCGCCCCGGAGGACCGACAGCCCCAGCATTTT.

J is TRBJ2-1 and V is TRBV28; 7 nucleotides agree with TRBD2. CDR3 length: 13 residues. The germline V gene has CDR1 MDHEN and CDR2 SYDVKM. V lost 8 bases to trimming and J lost 3 bases; unmatched junction nucleotides: 4. In DNA, the CDR3 is TGTGCCAGCCAAAGCGGGGACTACAATGAGCAGTTCTTC. As protein: CASQSGDYNEQFF.

The rearrangement uses TRBV6-4 and TRBJ2-5, with 8 bases identical to TRBD1. The trim removed 6 bases at V and 5 bases at J, leaving 11 bases unmatched. Looked up from germline, CDR1 is MRHNA and CDR2 is SNTAGT. The CDR3 is 15 residues long. The CDR3 here is CASSPVQGARETQYF. The CDR3, as DNA: TGTGCCAGCAGCCCGGTCCAGGGGGCCCGCGAGACCCAGTACTTC.

The chain carries TRBV5-6 and TRBJ1-5, with 8 positions matching TRBD1. The CDR3 has 14 residues. The germline gives CDR1 SGHDT, CDR2 YYEEEE. The junction had 8 bases not matched to a gene; V was cut back by 3 bases and J by 9 bases. CDR3 nucleotides: TGTGCCAGCAGCTCGGGGACAGGTCAGGGGCCCCAGCATTTT. This gives the protein CASSSGTGQGPQHF.

This chain connects TRBV4-2 to TRBJ2-1, with D possibly TRBD2 on 7 matching bases. CDR3 length: 17 residues. The V end was cut by 8 bases, the J end by 0 bases, with 20 bases between. Germline loops: CDR1 LGHNA, CDR2 YNFKEQ. In DNA, the CDR3 is TGTGCCAGCGGGTCGGGGGGCGATCCTAGCTCCTACAATGAGCAGTTCTTC. Amino acids: CASGSGGDPSSYNEQFF.

This chain joins TRBV5-8 and TRBJ1-2, with D possibly matching TRBD1 (5 bases). V was cut by 6 bases and J by 8 bases, with 20 bases left in between. Germline CDR1 reads SGHTS; CDR2 reads YDEGEE. The CDR3 consists of 14 residues. The CDR3 DNA reads TGTGCCAGCATTCCCCTCGACAGATTCGAGGGCTACACCTTC. Translated, it gives CASIPLDRFEGYTF.

The table lists this clonotype with a few counts. V usage is TRBV12-3 or TRBV12-4 and J usage is TRBJ2-6; D is unresolved. Trimming shortened V by 3 bases and J by 0 bases, and 3 bases separated the two germline ends. This CDR3 contains 14 residues. The CDR3 loop reads CASSLGSGANVLTF. The CDR3 bases are TGTGCCAGCAGTTTGGGCTCTGGGGCCAACGTCCTGACTTTC.

V usage is TRBV12-3 or TRBV12-4 and J usage is TRBJ1-2; TRBD1 is a possible D gene (5 bases). The CDR3 length is 13 residues. V was cut by 2 bases and J by 4 bases, with 8 bases left in between. The CDR3: CASSLPQGYGYTF. The CDR3 DNA sequence: TGTGCCAGCAGTTTACCCCAGGGCTATGGCTACACCTTC.